These T cell receptor beta chains were read from a single sample in a study of blood T cell repertoires in COVID-19. Sequencing used immunoSEQ multiplex PCR; TCRdb keeps in-frame clones, though not all of them. The sample carries about 52,000 clones, 86% recorded once. Sample: peripheral blood. All receptors derive from an elderly woman with acute or convalescent COVID-19. Each CDR3 is given with its conserved first and last residue.

v_call	j_call	cdr3_aa
TRBV9	TRBJ2-5	CASSGDPMKRTETQYF
TRBV10-1	TRBJ2-2	CASSVQGTGELFF
TRBV5-1	TRBJ1-1	CASSKGQGDTEAFF
TRBV19	TRBJ1-3	CASSIRQGPGNTIYF
TRBV27	TRBJ1-2	CASSLFGAGGNYGYTF
TRBV2	TRBJ2-1	CASSPLTSGRGLGNEQFF
TRBV4-2	TRBJ2-1	CASSQASGTRLYNEQFF
TRBV11-3	TRBJ1-1	CASSQGGGLNTEAFF
TRBV10-1	TRBJ2-2	CASSPGTGIGELFF
TRBV29-1	TRBJ1-3	CSVAGPGDSGNTIYF
TRBV5-1	TRBJ1-6	CASSLRGDSFNSPLHF
TRBV6-6	TRBJ2-7	CASARGQGSYEQYF
TRBV7-7	TRBJ1-2	CASSPKQVENYGYTF
TRBV4-2	TRBJ2-2	CASSQDVPHRVNTGELFF
TRBV4-1	TRBJ2-7	CASSQDDAREVSEQYF
TRBV20-1	TRBJ1-1	CSAPDIPEAFF
TRBV12-3/TRBV12-4	TRBJ1-2	CASSFGGMRGYTF
TRBV2	TRBJ1-2	CASSPTRTGGAGYTF
TRBV11-2	TRBJ1-4	CASSVVREKLFF
TRBV6-6	TRBJ2-1	CASRTLAGNHYNEQFF
TRBV5-1	TRBJ2-1	CASSWGQGIQYEQFF
TRBV6-5	TRBJ1-2	CASTTEGYGYTF
TRBV20-1	TRBJ2-7	CSASLGGPSYEQYF
TRBV4-2	TRBJ2-5	CASSQGGLAELQETQYF
TRBV5-1	TRBJ1-3	CASSLAGTAGNTIYF
TRBV4-1	TRBJ2-1	CASSQDRAYSSYNEQFF